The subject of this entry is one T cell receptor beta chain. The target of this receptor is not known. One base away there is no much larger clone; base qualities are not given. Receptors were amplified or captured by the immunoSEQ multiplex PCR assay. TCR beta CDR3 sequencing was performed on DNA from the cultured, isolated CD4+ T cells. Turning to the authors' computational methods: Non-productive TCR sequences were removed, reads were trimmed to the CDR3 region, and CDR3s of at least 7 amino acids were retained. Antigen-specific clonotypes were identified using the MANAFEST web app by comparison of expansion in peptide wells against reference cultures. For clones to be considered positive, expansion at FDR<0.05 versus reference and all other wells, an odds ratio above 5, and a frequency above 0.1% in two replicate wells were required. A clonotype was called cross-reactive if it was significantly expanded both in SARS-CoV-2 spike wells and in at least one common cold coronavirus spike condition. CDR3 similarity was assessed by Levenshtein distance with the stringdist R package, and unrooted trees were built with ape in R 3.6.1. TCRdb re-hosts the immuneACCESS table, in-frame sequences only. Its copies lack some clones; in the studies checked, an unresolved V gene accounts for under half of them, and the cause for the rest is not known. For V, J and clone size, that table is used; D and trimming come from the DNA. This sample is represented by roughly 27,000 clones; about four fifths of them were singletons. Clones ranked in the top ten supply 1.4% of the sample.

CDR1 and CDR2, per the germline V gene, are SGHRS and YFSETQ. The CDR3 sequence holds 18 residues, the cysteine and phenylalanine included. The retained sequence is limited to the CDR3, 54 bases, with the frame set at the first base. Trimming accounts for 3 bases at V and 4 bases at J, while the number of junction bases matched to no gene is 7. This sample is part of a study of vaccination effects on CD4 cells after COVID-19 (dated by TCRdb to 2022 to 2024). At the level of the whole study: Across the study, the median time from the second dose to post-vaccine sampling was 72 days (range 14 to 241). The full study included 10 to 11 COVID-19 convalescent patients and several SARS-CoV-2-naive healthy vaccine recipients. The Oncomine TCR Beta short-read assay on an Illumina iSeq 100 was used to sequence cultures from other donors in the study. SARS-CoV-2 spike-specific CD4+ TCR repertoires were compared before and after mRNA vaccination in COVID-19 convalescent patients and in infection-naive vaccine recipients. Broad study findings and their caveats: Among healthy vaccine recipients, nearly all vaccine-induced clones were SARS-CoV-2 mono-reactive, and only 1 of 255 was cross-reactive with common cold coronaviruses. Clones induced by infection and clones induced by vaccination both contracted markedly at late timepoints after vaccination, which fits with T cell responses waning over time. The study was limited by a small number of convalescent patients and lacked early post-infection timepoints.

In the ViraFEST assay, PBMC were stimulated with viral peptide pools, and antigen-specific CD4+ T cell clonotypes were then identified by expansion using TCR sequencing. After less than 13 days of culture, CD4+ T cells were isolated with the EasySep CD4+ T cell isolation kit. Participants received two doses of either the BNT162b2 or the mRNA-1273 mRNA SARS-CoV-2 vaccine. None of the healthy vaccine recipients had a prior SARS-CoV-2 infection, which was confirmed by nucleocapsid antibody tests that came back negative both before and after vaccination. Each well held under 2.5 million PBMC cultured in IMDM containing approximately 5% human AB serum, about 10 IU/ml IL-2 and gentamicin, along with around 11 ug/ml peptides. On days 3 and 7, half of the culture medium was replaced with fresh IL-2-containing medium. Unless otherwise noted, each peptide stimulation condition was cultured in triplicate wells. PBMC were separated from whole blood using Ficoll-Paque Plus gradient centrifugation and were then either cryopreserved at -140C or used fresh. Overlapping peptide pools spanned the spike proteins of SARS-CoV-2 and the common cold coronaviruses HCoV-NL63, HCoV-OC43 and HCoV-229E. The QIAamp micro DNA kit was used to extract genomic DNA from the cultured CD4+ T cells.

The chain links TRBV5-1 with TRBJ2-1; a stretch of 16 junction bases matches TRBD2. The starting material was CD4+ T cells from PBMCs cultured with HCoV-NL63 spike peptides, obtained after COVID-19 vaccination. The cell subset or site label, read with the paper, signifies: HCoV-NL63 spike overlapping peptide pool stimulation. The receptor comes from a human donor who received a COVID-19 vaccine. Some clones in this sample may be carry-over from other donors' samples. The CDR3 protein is CASSSSGTSGGDYNEQFF. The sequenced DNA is TGCGCCAGCAGCTCCTCGGGGACTAGCGGGGGGGATTACAATGAGCAGTTCTTC.